These 15 T cell receptor beta chains share one sample of origin, sequenced in a study of blood T cell repertoires in COVID-19. This table comes from immunoSEQ multiplex PCR, and its TCRdb copy is limited to in-frame clones, with some not included. This sample has nearly 50,000 clones, with approximately 86% found just once. Sequenced input: peripheral blood. These receptors all stem from a human donor in a cohort sampled during active COVID-19.

The chain joins TRBV5-6 to TRBJ1-2, with 7 bases identical to TRBD1. V was pared by 4 bases and J by 5 bases, with 8 bases of the junction left unmatched. The CDR3 sequence is 14 residues long. CDR1 and CDR2 from the germline V gene are SGHDT and YYEEEE. CDR3 sequence reads: CASSLTGARYGYTF. In nucleotides, the CDR3 is TGTGCCAGCAGCCTCACAGGGGCCCGATATGGCTACACCTTC.

V is TRBV2 and J is TRBJ2-1; 10 bases line up with TRBD2. After removal of 1 base from V and 5 bases from J, the junction contained 8 bases not matched to a gene. This CDR3 region has 17 residues. The germline V gene encodes CDR1 SNHLY and CDR2 FYNNEI. The CDR3 sequence is CASSEVALAGANNEQFF. The DNA of the CDR3 is TGTGCCAGCAGTGAAGTTGCGCTAGCGGGAGCAAACAATGAGCAGTTCTTC.

Of note for this clone: Other nucleotide sequences in the sample specify the same CDR3. The rearrangement links TRBV6-2 or TRBV6-3 to TRBJ2-1; 13 bases are shared with TRBD2. This CDR3 comprises 17 residues. Trimming removed 0 bases from V and 4 bases from J; junction bases left unmatched: 3. The germline V gene has CDR1 MNHEY and CDR2 SVGEGT. DNA for the CDR3: TGTGCCAGCAGTTACTCAGGACTAGCGGGAGTGTACAATGAGCAGTTCTTC. It is translated as CASSYSGLAGVYNEQFF.

The chain carries TRBV2 and TRBJ2-3; 11 bases agree with TRBD1. Germline V gene data show CDR1 as SNHLY and CDR2 as FYNNEI. CDR3 length equals 14 residues. The V gene end was trimmed by 5 bases and the J gene end by 6 bases; junction bases not matched to a gene: 4. CDR3 in DNA: TGTGCCAGCAGTCCGGGACAGGGGGTGGATACGCAGTATTTT. Translating gives CASSPGQGVDTQYF.

V and J are TRBV27 and TRBJ2-2; D is uncertain. Per germline, CDR1 MNHEY and CDR2 SMNVEV (reference sequence). With 3 bases removed from V and 1 base from J, the gap between germline ends came to 6 bases. CDR3 length: 14 amino acids. The CDR3, as DNA: TGTGCCAGCAGTTTCGCAGGGAACACCGGGGAGCTGTTTTTT. It translates to CASSFAGNTGELFF.

This rearrangement joins TRBV7-9 to TRBJ1-1; D not resolved. The length of the CDR3 is 13 residues. Germline-derived CDR1 and CDR2 are SEHNR and FQNEAQ (reference sequence). V dropped 5 bases and J dropped 5 bases, with 12 bases sitting between them. Here the CDR3 reads CASSPRRGTEAFF. The CDR3 DNA is TGTGCCAGCAGCCCTCGGCGAGGAACTGAAGCTTTCTTT.

The chain couples TRBV4-3 to TRBJ2-7, with 9 positions matching TRBD2. The CDR3 contains 16 residues. Germline CDR1 LGHNA, CDR2 YSLEER. With V trimmed by 6 bases and J by 1 base, 10 bases remained unmatched. The DNA for the CDR3 is TGCGCCAGCAGTCCTAATAGCGGGGGCTCTTCCTACGAGCAGTACTTC. Translated, it gives CASSPNSGGSSYEQYF.

This sequence joins TRBV6-5 and TRBJ2-1; a possible D gene is TRBD2 (6 bases). Per germline, CDR1 MNHEY and CDR2 SVGAGI. The germline V and J ends were trimmed by 6 bases and 0 bases, with 12 bases remaining between them. CDR3 size: 15 residues. This chain's CDR3 is CASSPTSRSYNEQFF. The CDR3 DNA follows: TGTGCCAGCAGCCCGACTAGTCGCTCCTACAATGAGCAGTTCTTC.

The gene calls are TRBV19 and TRBJ1-1; no firm D call. Germline lookup yields CDR1 LNHDA and CDR2 SQIVND (reference sequence). Trimming stripped 5 bases from V and 0 bases from J, with 10 bases between. The CDR3 extends over 14 amino acids. The CDR3 DNA reads TGTGCCAGTAGTCAAATCGAGGTGAACACTGAAGCTTTCTTT. It codes for CASSQIEVNTEAFF.

The chain combines TRBV9 with TRBJ2-4; D is perhaps TRBD2 (5 bases). The germline V and J ends were trimmed by 4 bases and 0 bases, with 14 bases remaining between them. The CDR3 is made up of 16 amino acids. Germline V gene data show CDR1 as SGDLS and CDR2 as YYNGEE. The CDR3 DNA sequence: TGTGCCAGCAGCCCCGACGGGAACCTAGCCAAAAACATTCAGTACTTC. It yields the protein CASSPDGNLAKNIQYF. The full variable domain, in which reference TRBV9 and TRBJ2-4 provide the parts outside the CDR3, is DSGVTQTPKHLITATGQRVTLRCSPRSGDLSVYWYQQSLDQGLQFLIQYYNGEERAKGNILERFSAQQFPDLHSELNLSSLELGDSALYFCASSPDGNLAKNIQYFGAGTRLSVL.

The chain employs TRBV6-6 and TRBJ2-1, with D possibly TRBD1 on 6 matching bases. The CDR3 runs to 16 residues. CDR1 and CDR2 from the germline V gene are MNHNY and SVGAGI (reference sequence). V was trimmed by 5 bases and J by 0 bases, leaving 14 bases between them. The CDR3 bases are TGTGCCAGCAGTCCAGACAGGACGAGCTCCTACAATGAGCAGTTCTTC. It is translated as CASSPDRTSSYNEQFF.

This chain joins TRBV28 and TRBJ2-7; 9 nucleotides match TRBD1. The CDR3 is 14 amino acids. CDR1 MDHEN and CDR2 SYDVKM come from the germline V gene. J gave up 3 bases and V 4 bases, and 4 bases lay outside the gene matches. CDR3 sequence reads: CASSSGQGNYEQYF. The CDR3 DNA sequence: TGTGCCAGCAGTTCGGGACAGGGAAACTACGAGCAGTACTTC.

V gene TRBV28 combines with J gene TRBJ2-7, with D unresolved. The CDR3 consists of 13 residues. The germline gives CDR1 MDHEN, CDR2 SYDVKM. Trimming left V 3 bases short and J 1 base short, with 7 bases between. The CDR3 region has the DNA TGTGCCAGCAGTTTTGCCGGTTCCTACGAGCAGTACTTC. This codes for CASSFAGSYEQYF.

The table lists this clone with a count of one. V and J are TRBV2 and TRBJ1-1, with TRBD1 matching over 11 bases. The CDR3 contains 15 residues. Germline V gene data show CDR1 as SNHLY and CDR2 as FYNNEI. V gave up 5 bases and J gave up 0 bases; unmatched junction bases: 2. The DNA of the CDR3 is TGTGCCAGCAGTTGGGGACAGGGGGTGAACACTGAAGCTTTCTTT. Translation: CASSWGQGVNTEAFF.

The V gene is TRBV6-5, the J gene TRBJ1-2; D uncertain. V shed 7 bases and J shed 0 bases, with 15 bases lying between them. The germline V gene has CDR1 MNHEY and CDR2 SVGAGI. The CDR3 runs 15 residues. CDR3 loop: CASKKPGSTNYGYTF. The CDR3, as DNA: TGTGCCAGCAAGAAACCGGGGTCCACTAACTATGGCTACACCTTC.